These 18 T cell receptor beta chains were sequenced from one sample in a study of cytomegalovirus exposure and HLA in healthy donors. PCR employed 60 Vbeta and 13 Jbeta primers. Clones were sequenced by immunoSEQ multiplex PCR, and TCRdb holds only the in-frame ones, with some missing. The profile shows about 120,000 clones, approximately 81% of them singletons. The sequenced sample was PBMCs. These receptors were obtained from a young man in good health and CMV-seronegative.

The chain couples TRBV5-1 to TRBJ1-1; TRBD1 might be the D (6 bases). Germline V lookup: CDR1 SGHRS, CDR2 YFSETQ. The CDR3 totals 16 residues. The germline V and J ends were trimmed by 6 bases and 0 bases, with 18 bases remaining between them. CDR3 nucleotides: TGCGCCAGCAACCAAGGGGGGGGCTCAATGAACACTGAAGCTTTCTTT. Encoded protein: CASNQGGGSMNTEAFF.

V gene TRBV9 combines with J gene TRBJ2-2; a possible D gene is TRBD2 (6 bases). V lost 3 bases, J lost 6 bases, and 15 bases lay in between. This CDR3 region has 15 residues. The germline CDR1 and CDR2 sequences are SGDLS and YYNGEE. The CDR3 region is CASSGGGPRPGELFF. The CDR3 region has the DNA TGTGCCAGCAGCGGCGGAGGGCCCCGTCCCGGGGAGCTGTTTTTT.

In nucleotides, the CDR3 is TGCGCCAGCAGTCAATCGGGGGGGGGCGGAGGGTACAATGAGCAGTTCTTC. This encodes CASSQSGGGGGYNEQFF. The V and J genes are TRBV23-1 and TRBJ2-1; tentatively, D is TRBD2 (7 bases). TRBV23-1 is identified as an open reading frame with a role that is uncertain. This CDR3 region has 17 residues. The V and J ends lost 0 bases and 4 bases respectively, with 16 bases between them.

The V call is TRBV18, the J call TRBJ1-2; D gene uncertain. Germline V gene data show CDR1 as KGHSH and CDR2 as LQKENI. The CDR3 loop spans 17 amino acids. V was pared by 0 bases and J by 0 bases, with 14 bases between. The CDR3 nucleotides read TGTGCCAGCTCACCACCGTCAGTGAAACTAGCTAACTATGGCTACACCTTC. It specifies CASSPPSVKLANYGYTF. Combining the CDR3 with reference TRBV18 and TRBJ1-2 gives the whole variable domain NAGVMQNPRHLVRRRGQEARLRCSPMKGHSHVYWYRQLPEEGLKFMVYLQKENIIDESGMPKERFSAEFPKEGPSILRIQQVVRGDSAAYFCASSPPSVKLANYGYTFGSGTRLTVV.

This clone came up a few times. The chain links TRBV11-2 to TRBJ2-7; D is unclear. CDR1 SGHAT and CDR2 FQNNGV come from the germline V gene. V was clipped by 0 bases and J by 0 bases, with 6 bases between them. This CDR3 comprises 14 residues. CDR3 sequence reads: CASSLEVSSYEQYF. The CDR3 DNA is TGTGCCAGCAGCTTAGAGGTCAGCTCCTACGAGCAGTACTTC.

The chain recombines TRBV7-9 with TRBJ2-2; 10 bases line up with TRBD1. From germline, CDR1 is SEHNR and CDR2 FQNEAQ (reference sequence). Trimming removed 5 bases from V and 2 bases from J; junction bases left unmatched: 5. This CDR3 contains 16 residues. The CDR3 spells CASSPRDRGNTGELFF. The CDR3 DNA is TGTGCCAGCAGCCCCCGGGACAGGGGTAACACCGGGGAGCTGTTTTTT.

This rearrangement joins TRBV27 to TRBJ1-6; D is undetermined. CDR3 length equals 17 residues. V lost 4 bases, J lost 0 bases, and 13 bases lay in between. CDR1 and CDR2 from the germline V gene are MNHEY and SMNVEV (reference sequence). DNA for the CDR3: TGTGCCAGCAGTTCAATTGCAAAGAGCTCCTATAATTCACCCCTCCACTTT. Translation gives CASSSIAKSSYNSPLHF.

The chain employs TRBV12-5 and TRBJ2-7; 14 nucleotides align to TRBD2. Germline V gene data show CDR1 as LGHNT and CDR2 as FRNRAP. The CDR3 has 18 residues. Trimming took 5 bases from V and 4 from J; bases not matched to a gene: 13. The CDR3 region is CASGPRLAGGPTFYEQYV. The CDR3, as DNA: TGTGCTAGTGGTCCTCGACTAGCGGGAGGGCCGACTTTTTACGAGCAGTACGTC.

The chain carries TRBV14 and TRBJ2-3, with D possibly matching TRBD1 (6 bases). This CDR3 has 15 amino acids. Between the trimmed V and J ends, which lost 1 base and 10 bases, there was a span of 18 bases. Germline values: CDR1 SGHDN, CDR2 FVKESK. CDR3 DNA: TGTGCCAGCAGCCAAGGGATCACCTGGGGGCGGTCGCAGTATTTT. It codes for CASSQGITWGRSQYF. Drawing the rest from reference TRBV14 and TRBJ2-3, the complete variable domain is EAGVTQFPSHSVIEKGQTVTLRCDPISGHDNLYWYRRVMGKEIKFLLHFVKESKQDESGMPNNRFLAERTGGTYSTLKVQPAELEDSGVYFCASSQGITWGRSQYFGPGTRLTVL.

There are a few counts of this clone. V is TRBV7-2 and J is TRBJ1-4, with TRBD1 matching over 7 bases. The V gene's germline CDR1 is SGHTA and CDR2 FQGNSA. This CDR3 is built from 13 residues. J was trimmed by 10 bases and V by 1 base; bases with no gene match: 3. The CDR3: CASSLGQGGKLFF. CDR3 sequence (DNA): TGTGCCAGCAGCTTAGGCCAGGGGGGAAAACTGTTTTTT.

V gene TRBV19 combines with J gene TRBJ2-5, with 7 bases matching TRBD1. The better agreement between TRBJ2-7 and the DNA end casts doubt on the J call. Per germline, CDR1 LNHDA and CDR2 SQIVND (reference sequence). The CDR3 runs 12 residues. CDR3 amino acids: CASEGTAYEQYF. The CDR3 nucleotides are TGTGCCAGTGAAGGGACAGCCTACGAGCAGTACTTC.

Turning to this clone: Additional DNA sequences in this sample encode the identical CDR3. The V gene is TRBV5-4, the J gene TRBJ2-5; 7 positions match TRBD1. The CDR3 totals 15 residues. Per germline, CDR1 SGHNT and CDR2 YYREEE (reference sequence). The ends lost 3 bases at V and 1 base at J; junction bases unmatched: 6. CDR3 residues: CASSSAGTAQETQYF. In DNA, the CDR3 is TGTGCCAGCAGCTCAGCCGGGACAGCCCAAGAGACCCAGTACTTC.

CDR3 protein: CASSLASTASGELFF. CDR3 nucleotide sequence: TGCGCCAGCAGCTTGGCCAGTACTGCTAGCGGGGAGCTGTTTTTT. The chain is built from TRBV5-1 and TRBJ2-2; D remains ambiguous. CDR1 and CDR2 from the germline V gene are SGHRS and YFSETQ. This CDR3 has 15 residues. V lost 0 bases and J lost 7, with 13 bases in between.

This clone showed up just a few times. The J gene is TRBJ1-1, the V gene TRBV2; D is perhaps TRBD1 (5 bases). The V end was cut by 6 bases, the J end by 0 bases, with 14 bases between. This CDR3 region has 15 residues. Germline-derived CDR1 and CDR2 are SNHLY and FYNNEI. As DNA, the CDR3 is TGTGCCAGCAGGACGCTTGGGGCATTGAACACTGAAGCTTTCTTT. Its protein product is CASRTLGALNTEAFF. The full variable domain, in which reference TRBV2 and TRBJ1-1 provide the parts outside the CDR3, is EPEVTQTPSHQVTQMGQEVILRCVPISNHLYFYWYRQILGQKVEFLVSFYNNEISEKSEIFDDQFSVERPDGSNFTLKIRSTKLEDSAMYFCASRTLGALNTEAFFGQGTRLTVV.

The rearrangement links TRBV23-1 to TRBJ2-3, with TRBD2 as a possible D gene (6 bases). TRBV23-1 belongs to the ORF category, with a function that is uncertain. Trimming left V 3 bases short and J 1 base short, with 14 bases between. The CDR3 runs to 16 residues. This chain's CDR3 is CASSHSMASGTDTQYF. The CDR3 DNA sequence: TGCGCCAGCAGTCATTCGATGGCTAGCGGCACAGATACGCAGTATTTT.

CDR3: CASSLIAGSTDTQYF. CDR3 sequence (DNA): TGTGCCAGCAGCTTAATTGCAGGAAGCACAGATACGCAGTATTTT. V usage is TRBV5-6 and J usage is TRBJ2-3; D gene ambiguous. V was shortened by 2 bases and J by 0 bases, with 10 bases between the two germline ends. Germline V CDR1 and CDR2: SGHDT, YYEEEE. CDR3 length: 15 residues.

The gene calls are TRBV6-5 and TRBJ1-1, with D hard to call. Germline CDR1 is MNHEY and CDR2 is SVGAGI. V was trimmed by 3 bases and J by 6 bases, leaving 17 bases between them. The CDR3 has 15 residues. As DNA, the CDR3 is TGTGCCAGCAGTTATGGGGAGGTGAGAGTTGCTGAAGCTTTCTTT. It yields the protein CASSYGEVRVAEAFF.

This clone was seen more than once but under ten times. The CDR3 here is CASSLGLAYEQYF. CDR3 nucleotides: TGTGCCAGCAGTTTGGGTCTAGCCTACGAGCAGTACTTC. The gene calls are TRBV27 and TRBJ2-7; D is ambiguous. V was trimmed by 3 bases and J by 2 bases, leaving 8 bases between them. Germline loops: CDR1 MNHEY, CDR2 SMNVEV (reference sequence). CDR3 length: 13 residues.